This T cell receptor (beta chain) was recorded in a study of beta chain features in type 1 diabetes. Study outcomes and limitations: Overrepresentation of cells with high TCR expression could result from cDNA sequencing. Shorter TCRB CDR3s, moderately but significantly so, marked every one of the four CD4+ subsets in Type 1 diabetes patients.

The authors reverse transcribed all of the isolated RNA, so sequencing captured expressed TCRB transcripts. Repertoires were generated with immunoSEQ multiplex PCR, while TCRdb's copy carries only in-frame clones and drops some. The sample includes hundreds of thousands of clones, about a sixth of them seen just once. Based on CD45RO/CCR7/CD25/CD127/CD95/CD27, CD4+ regulatory, stem cell-like memory, naive and central memory cells were sorted. Germline values: CDR1 SGHRS, CDR2 YFSETQ. The CDR3 totals 14 residues. Trimming shortened V by 0 bases and J by 11 bases, and 14 bases separated the two germline ends. As regards this clone: Its antigen is undetermined.

Sequenced sample: naive CD4+ T cells from blood. The clonotype was recovered from a woman aged 18-30 years in good health. The chain combines TRBV5-1 with TRBJ1-4, with D hard to call. The CDR3 sequence is CASSLGRRERKLFF. The DNA for the CDR3 is TGCGCCAGCAGCTTGGGGAGACGGGAGCGGAAACTGTTTTTT.